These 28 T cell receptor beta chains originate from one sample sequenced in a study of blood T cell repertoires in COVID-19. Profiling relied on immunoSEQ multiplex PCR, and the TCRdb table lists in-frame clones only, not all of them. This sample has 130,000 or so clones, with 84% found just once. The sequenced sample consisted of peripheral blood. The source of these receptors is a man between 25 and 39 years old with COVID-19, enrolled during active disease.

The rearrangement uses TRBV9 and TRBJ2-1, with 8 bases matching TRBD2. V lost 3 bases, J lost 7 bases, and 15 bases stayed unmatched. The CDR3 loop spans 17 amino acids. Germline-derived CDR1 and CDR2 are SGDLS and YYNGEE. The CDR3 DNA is TGTGCCAGCAGCGAACACACCGGGACTAGTGGTGCAAATGAGCAGTTCTTC. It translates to CASSEHTGTSGANEQFF.

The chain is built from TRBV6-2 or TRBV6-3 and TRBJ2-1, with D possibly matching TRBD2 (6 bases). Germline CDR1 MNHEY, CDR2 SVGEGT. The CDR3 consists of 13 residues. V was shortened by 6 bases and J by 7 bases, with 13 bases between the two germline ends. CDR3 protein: CASSRAGLNEQFF. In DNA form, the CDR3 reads TGTGCCAGCAGCAGAGCGGGTCTGAATGAGCAGTTCTTC.

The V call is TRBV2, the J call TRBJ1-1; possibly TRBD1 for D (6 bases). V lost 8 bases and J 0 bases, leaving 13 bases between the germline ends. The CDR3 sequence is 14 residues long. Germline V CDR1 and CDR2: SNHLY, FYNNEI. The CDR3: CASSKDSLNTEAFF. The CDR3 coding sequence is TGTGCCAGCTCCAAGGACAGCCTGAACACTGAAGCTTTCTTT.

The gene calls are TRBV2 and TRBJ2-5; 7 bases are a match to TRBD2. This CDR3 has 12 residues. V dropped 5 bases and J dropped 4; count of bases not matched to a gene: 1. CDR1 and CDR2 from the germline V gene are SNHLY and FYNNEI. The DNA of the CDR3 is TGTGCCAGCAGTCAGCGGGGAGAGACCCAGTACTTC. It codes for CASSQRGETQYF.

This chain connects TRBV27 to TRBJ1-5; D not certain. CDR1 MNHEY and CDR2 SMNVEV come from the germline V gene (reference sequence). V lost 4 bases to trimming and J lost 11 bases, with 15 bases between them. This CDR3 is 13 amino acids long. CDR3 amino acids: CASSSPRGSAQHF. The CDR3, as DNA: TGTGCCAGCAGTTCACCCCGGGGAAGCGCCCAGCATTTT.

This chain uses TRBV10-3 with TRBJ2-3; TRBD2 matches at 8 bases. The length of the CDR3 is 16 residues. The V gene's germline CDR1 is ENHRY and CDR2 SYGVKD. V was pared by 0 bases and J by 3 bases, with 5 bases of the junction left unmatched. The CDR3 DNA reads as TGTGCCATCAGTGAGTCGGGAGCGGGAGTTACAGATACGCAGTATTTT. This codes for CAISESGAGVTDTQYF.

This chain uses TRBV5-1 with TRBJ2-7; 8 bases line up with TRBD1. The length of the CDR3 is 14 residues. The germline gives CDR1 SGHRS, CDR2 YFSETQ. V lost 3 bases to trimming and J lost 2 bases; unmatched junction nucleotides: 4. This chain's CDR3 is CASSWNRGAYEQYF. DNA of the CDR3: TGCGCCAGCAGCTGGAACAGGGGGGCCTACGAGCAGTACTTC. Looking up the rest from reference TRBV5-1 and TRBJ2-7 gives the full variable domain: KAGVTQTPRYLIKTRGQQVTLSCSPISGHRSVSWYQQTPGQGLQFLFEYFSETQRNKGNFPGRFSGRQFSNSRSEMNVSTLELGDSALYLCASSWNRGAYEQYFGPGTRLTVT.

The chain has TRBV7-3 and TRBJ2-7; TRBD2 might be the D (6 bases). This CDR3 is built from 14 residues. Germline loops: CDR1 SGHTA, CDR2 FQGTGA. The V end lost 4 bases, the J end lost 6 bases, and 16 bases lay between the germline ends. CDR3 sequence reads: CASSSSGSVGEQYF. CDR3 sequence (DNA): TGTGCCAGCAGCTCCTCCGGGAGCGTGGGCGAGCAGTACTTC.

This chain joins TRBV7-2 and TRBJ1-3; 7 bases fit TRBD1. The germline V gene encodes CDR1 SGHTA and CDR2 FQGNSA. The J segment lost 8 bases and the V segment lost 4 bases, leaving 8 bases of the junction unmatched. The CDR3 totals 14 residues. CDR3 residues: CASSSDRVRDTIYF. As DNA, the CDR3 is TGTGCCAGCAGCTCAGACAGGGTTCGGGACACCATATATTTT.

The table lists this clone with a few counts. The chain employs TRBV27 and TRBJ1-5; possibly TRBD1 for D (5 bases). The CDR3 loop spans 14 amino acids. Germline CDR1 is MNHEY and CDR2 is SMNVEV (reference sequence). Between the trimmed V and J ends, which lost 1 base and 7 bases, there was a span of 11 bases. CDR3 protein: CASSLLGDGQPQHF. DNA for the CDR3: TGTGCCAGCAGTTTATTAGGGGATGGCCAGCCCCAGCATTTT.

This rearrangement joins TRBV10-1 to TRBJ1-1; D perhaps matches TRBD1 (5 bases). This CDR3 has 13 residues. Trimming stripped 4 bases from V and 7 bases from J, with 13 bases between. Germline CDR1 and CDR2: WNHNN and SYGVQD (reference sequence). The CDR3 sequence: CASSASRDGEAFF. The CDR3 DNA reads TGCGCCAGCAGTGCTTCCAGGGATGGTGAAGCTTTCTTT.

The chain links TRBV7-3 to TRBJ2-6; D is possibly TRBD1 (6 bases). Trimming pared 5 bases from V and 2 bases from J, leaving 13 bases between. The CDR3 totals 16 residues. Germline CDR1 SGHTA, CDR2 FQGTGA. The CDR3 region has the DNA TGTGCCAGCAGCAACCCCAGGGGCACTGGGGCCAACGTCCTGACTTTC. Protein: CASSNPRGTGANVLTF.

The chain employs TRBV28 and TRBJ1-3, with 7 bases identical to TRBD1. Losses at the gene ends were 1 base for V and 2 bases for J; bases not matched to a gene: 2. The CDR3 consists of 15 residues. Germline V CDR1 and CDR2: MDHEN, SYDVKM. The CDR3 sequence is CASSLLTGPGNTIYF. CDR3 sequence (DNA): TGTGCCAGCAGTTTATTGACAGGGCCTGGAAACACCATATATTTT.

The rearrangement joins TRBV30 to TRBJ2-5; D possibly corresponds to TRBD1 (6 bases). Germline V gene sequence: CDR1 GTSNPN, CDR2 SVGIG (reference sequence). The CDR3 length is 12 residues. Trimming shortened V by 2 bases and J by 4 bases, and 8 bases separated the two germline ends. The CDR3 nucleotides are TGTGCCTGGAGTAGAGGGGGAGAGACCCAGTACTTC. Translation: CAWSRGGETQYF.

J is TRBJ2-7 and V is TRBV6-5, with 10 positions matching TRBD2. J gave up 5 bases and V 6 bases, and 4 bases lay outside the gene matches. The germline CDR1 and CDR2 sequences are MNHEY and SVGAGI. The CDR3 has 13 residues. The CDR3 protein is CASRTSGINEQYF. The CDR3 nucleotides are TGTGCCAGCAGAACTAGCGGGATAAACGAGCAGTACTTC.

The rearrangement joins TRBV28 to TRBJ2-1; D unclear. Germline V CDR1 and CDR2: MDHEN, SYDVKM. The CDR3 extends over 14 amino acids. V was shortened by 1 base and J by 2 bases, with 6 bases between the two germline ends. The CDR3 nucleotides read TGTGCCAGCAGTTTATATGCGGCCTACAATGAGCAGTTCTTC. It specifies CASSLYAAYNEQFF.

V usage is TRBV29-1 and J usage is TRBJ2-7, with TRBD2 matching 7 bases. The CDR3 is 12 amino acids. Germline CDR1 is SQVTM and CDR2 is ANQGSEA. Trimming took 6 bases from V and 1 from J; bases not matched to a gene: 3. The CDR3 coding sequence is TGCAGCGTCGCGGGGGAGTCCTACGAGCAGTACTTC. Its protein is CSVAGESYEQYF.

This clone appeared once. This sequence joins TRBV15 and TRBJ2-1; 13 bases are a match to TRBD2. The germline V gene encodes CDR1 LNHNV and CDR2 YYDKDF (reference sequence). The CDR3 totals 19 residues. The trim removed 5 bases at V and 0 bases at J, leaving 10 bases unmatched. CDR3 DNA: TGTGCCACCAGCCCGCCGGGACTAGCGGGGCAATACTCCTACAATGAGCAGTTCTTC. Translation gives CATSPPGLAGQYSYNEQFF.

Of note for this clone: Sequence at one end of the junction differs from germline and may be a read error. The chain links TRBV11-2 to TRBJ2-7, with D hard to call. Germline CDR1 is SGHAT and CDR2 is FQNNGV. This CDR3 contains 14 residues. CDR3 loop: CASSLDYSVAPDGF. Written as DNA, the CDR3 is TGTGCCAGCAGCTTAGACTACTCGGTAGCCCCCGATGGCTTC. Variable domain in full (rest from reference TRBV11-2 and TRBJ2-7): EAGVAQSPRYKIIEKRQSVAFWCNPISGHATLYWYQQILGQGPKLLIQFQNNGVVDDSQLPKDRFSAERLKGVDSTLKIQPAKLEDSAVYLCASSLDYSVAPDGFGPGTRLTVT.

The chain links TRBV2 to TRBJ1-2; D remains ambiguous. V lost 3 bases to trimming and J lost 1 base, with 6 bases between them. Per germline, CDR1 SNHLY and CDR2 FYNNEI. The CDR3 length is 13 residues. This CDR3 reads CASSDQNNYGYTF. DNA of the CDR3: TGTGCCAGCAGTGATCAGAATAACTATGGCTACACCTTC.

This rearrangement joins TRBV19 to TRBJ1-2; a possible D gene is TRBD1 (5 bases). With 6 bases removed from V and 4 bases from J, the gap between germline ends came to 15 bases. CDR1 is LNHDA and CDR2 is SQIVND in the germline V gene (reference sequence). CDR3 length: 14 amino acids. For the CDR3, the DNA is TGTGCCAGTAGGGCCGGGGGGTCCTCCTATGGCTACACCTTC. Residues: CASRAGGSSYGYTF. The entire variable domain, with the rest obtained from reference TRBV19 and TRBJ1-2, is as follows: DGGITQSPKYLFRKEGQNVTLSCEQNLNHDAMYWYRQDPGQGLRLIYYSQIVNDFQKGDIAEGYSVSREKKESFPLTVTSAQKNPTAFYLCASRAGGSSYGYTFGSGTRLTVV.

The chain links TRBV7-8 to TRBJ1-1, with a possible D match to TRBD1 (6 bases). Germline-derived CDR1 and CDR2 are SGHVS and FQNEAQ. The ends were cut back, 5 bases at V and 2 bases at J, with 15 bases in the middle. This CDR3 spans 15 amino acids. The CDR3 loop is CASSRGGLINTEAFF. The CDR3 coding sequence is TGTGCCAGCAGCCGAGGGGGACTAATAAACACTGAAGCTTTCTTT.

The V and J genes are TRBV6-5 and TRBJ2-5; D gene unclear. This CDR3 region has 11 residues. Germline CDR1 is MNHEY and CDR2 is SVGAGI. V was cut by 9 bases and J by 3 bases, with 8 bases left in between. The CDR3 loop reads CASSVEETQYF. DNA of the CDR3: TGTGCCAGTTCGGTGGAAGAGACCCAGTACTTC.

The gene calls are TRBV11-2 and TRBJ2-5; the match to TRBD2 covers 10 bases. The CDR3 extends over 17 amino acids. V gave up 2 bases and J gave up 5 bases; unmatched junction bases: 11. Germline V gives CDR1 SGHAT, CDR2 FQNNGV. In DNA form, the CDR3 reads TGTGCCAGCAGCTTACGGGGGATGACTAGCGGGTGGGAGACCCAGTACTTC. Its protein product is CASSLRGMTSGWETQYF.

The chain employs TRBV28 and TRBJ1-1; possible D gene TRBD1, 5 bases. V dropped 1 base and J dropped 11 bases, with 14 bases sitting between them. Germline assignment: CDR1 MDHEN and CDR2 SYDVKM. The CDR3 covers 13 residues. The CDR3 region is CASSLFQGLVAFF. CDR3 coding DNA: TGTGCCAGCAGTTTATTTCAGGGTCTAGTGGCTTTCTTT.

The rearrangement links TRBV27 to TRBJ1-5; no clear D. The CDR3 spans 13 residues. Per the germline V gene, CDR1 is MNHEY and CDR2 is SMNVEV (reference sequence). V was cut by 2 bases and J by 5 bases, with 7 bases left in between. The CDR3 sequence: CASSLGGYQPQHF. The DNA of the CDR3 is TGTGCCAGCAGTTTAGGCGGGTATCAGCCCCAGCATTTT.

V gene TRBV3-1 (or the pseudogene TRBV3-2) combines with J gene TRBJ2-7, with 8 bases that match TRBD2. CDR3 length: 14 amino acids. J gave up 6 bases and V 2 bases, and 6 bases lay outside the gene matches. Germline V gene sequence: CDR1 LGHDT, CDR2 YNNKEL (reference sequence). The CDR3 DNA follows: TGTGCCAGCAGCCAAAAGGGGACTAGGGGCGAGCAGTACTTC. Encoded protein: CASSQKGTRGEQYF.

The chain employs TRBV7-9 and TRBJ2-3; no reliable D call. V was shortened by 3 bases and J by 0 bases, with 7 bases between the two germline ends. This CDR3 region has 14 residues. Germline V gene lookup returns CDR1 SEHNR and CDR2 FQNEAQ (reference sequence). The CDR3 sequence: CASSLTSSTDTQYF. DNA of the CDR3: TGTGCCAGCAGCTTGACTTCTAGCACAGATACGCAGTATTTT.